This TCR beta chain was profiled in a study of blood T cell repertoires in COVID-19. Turning to the study itself: Sources were T cells, B-cell-depleted T cells, or PBMCs; the material itself was cDNA or gDNA.

CDR3 size: 12 residues. With 2 bases removed from V and 5 bases from J, the gap between germline ends came to 6 bases. Germline-derived CDR1 and CDR2 are ENHRY and SYGVKD. Authors' processing steps: Cell counts per sample came from amplifying reference gene primers. Clones were read by immunoSEQ multiplex PCR, and TCRdb kept only the in-frame ones, dropping some. V and J calls and clone size are those listed in that table; D and trimming were worked out from the DNA. The data hold around 99,000 clones, with 80% observed a single time. This clone was counted a few times. The sample comprised peripheral blood. The source is a man between 65 and 85 years old with acute or convalescent COVID-19. The V gene is TRBV10-3, the J gene TRBJ2-5; D is undetermined. CDR3 nucleotides: TGTGCCATCAGTGAGATGGCCGAGACCCAGTACTTC. This sequence encodes CAISEMAETQYF.